The present TCR beta chain was sequenced within a study of blood T cells in healthy people across ages. With a J-beta primer mix and a sample-barcoded 5' primer, a second PCR ran roughly 6 to 11 cycles. TCRdb redid the calling of the 5' RACE reads with MiXCR, one entry per CDR3 protein. The sample carries over 1,500,000 distinct CDR3 sequences, about 39% recorded once. This clonotype was counted many times. Germline CDR1 is DFQATT and CDR2 is SNEGSKA (reference sequence). The CDR3 runs to 15 residues. Trimming left V 5 bases short and J 1 base short, with 16 bases between. The V and J genes are TRBV20-1 and TRBJ2-3, with D possibly matching TRBD2 (6 bases). This sequence originates from a human donor in good health. Material: blood. CDR3 nucleotides: TGCAGTGCTGGCCGGGACTTCCTTCGCACAGATACGCAGTATTTT. It translates to CSAGRDFLRTDTQYF.